Each of the 15 T cell receptor beta chains below was sequenced from the same sample in a study of cytomegalovirus exposure and HLA in healthy donors. The primer mix had 60 Vbeta and 13 Jbeta primers. The table came from immunoSEQ multiplex PCR; TCRdb's copy has only in-frame clones and leaves some out. Of about 210,000 clones listed, 60% to 80% are singletons. The material sequenced was PBMCs. These TCRs come from a male donor in good health and CMV-seronegative.

The rearrangement uses TRBV27 and TRBJ1-3; D might be TRBD1 (5 bases). Germline-derived CDR1 and CDR2 are MNHEY and SMNVEV (reference sequence). Deletions cut 6 bases from V and 2 bases from J, with 8 bases between. The CDR3 length is 13 residues. DNA of the CDR3: TGTGCCAGCAGCAGCAGGGCTGGAAACACCATATATTTT. Translating it yields CASSSRAGNTIYF.

The rearrangement joins TRBV19 to TRBJ2-3; 9 positions match TRBD2. Per the germline V gene, CDR1 is LNHDA and CDR2 is SQIVND (reference sequence). The CDR3 runs 14 residues. The V gene end was trimmed by 3 bases and the J gene end by 5 bases; junction bases not matched to a gene: 3. The CDR3 DNA is TGTGCCAGTAGTATCATGACTAGCGGAGATACGCAGTATTTT. Protein product: CASSIMTSGDTQYF.

The CDR3 region is CASSGAGGSLDTQYF. The CDR3 DNA sequence: TGTGCCAGCTCAGGTGCGGGAGGAAGTTTAGATACGCAGTATTTT. J is TRBJ2-3 and V is TRBV18, with 8 bases that match TRBD2. Germline CDR1 reads KGHSH; CDR2 reads LQKENI. This CDR3 has 15 amino acids. After removal of 5 bases from V and 5 bases from J, the junction contained 9 bases not matched to a gene.

Note on this clone: The limits of the CDR3 on the DNA are not certain, so only TCRdb's listed CDR3 is given. This chain links TRBV21-1 with TRBJ1-3. TRBV21-1 is an annotated pseudogene. The CDR3 adds up to 19 amino acids, both ends counted. The CDR3 is CASSKKLEGIWASGNTIYF.

The CDR3 region is CASSWTGLSSYNEQFF. CDR3 sequence (DNA): TGTGCCAGCAGCTGGACTGGACTGAGCTCCTACAATGAGCAGTTCTTC. This chain links TRBV7-9 with TRBJ2-1; D might be TRBD2 (5 bases). Germline CDR1 and CDR2: SEHNR and FQNEAQ (reference sequence). Trimming left V 4 bases short and J 0 bases short, with 13 bases between. CDR3 size: 16 residues.

The CDR3: CASNAATGGGTNTEAFF. Here the CDR3 DNA reads TGCGCCAGCAACGCCGCGACAGGGGGCGGTACGAACACTGAAGCTTTCTTT. V and J are TRBV4-1 and TRBJ1-1; 10 bases are a match to TRBD1. V shed 7 bases, J shed 1 base, and the junction held 12 bases outside the gene matches. Germline lookup yields CDR1 MGHRA and CDR2 YSYEKL. The CDR3 spans 17 residues.

In DNA, the CDR3 is TGTGCCAGTAGTATGGAGAGACAGGGGCATCAGCCCCAGCATTTT. Translated, it gives CASSMERQGHQPQHF. The J gene is TRBJ1-5, the V gene TRBV19; 8 bases are a match to TRBD1. There are 15 residues in the CDR3. With 3 bases clipped from V and 5 bases from J, the junction kept 6 bases outside the gene matches. Germline CDR1 reads LNHDA; CDR2 reads SQIVND (reference sequence).

CDR3 bases: TGTGCCAGCAGCTTCCAAGGGGGGGCGCTCACTGAAGCTTTCTTT. This codes for CASSFQGGALTEAFF. The V and J genes are TRBV5-4 and TRBJ1-1; D possibly corresponds to TRBD1 (6 bases). The V end was cut by 2 bases, the J end by 4 bases, with 15 bases between. Germline assignment: CDR1 SGHNT and CDR2 YYREEE (reference sequence). CDR3 length: 15 amino acids.

This clone was recorded only once. The conserved final phenylalanine or tryptophan is absent from the CDR3, which likely points to a read error. The chain employs TRBV5-3 and TRBJ1-2, with TRBD1 identical over 7 bases. TRBV5-3 is placed among ORFs of uncertain function. Losses at the gene ends were 4 bases for V and 2 bases for J; bases not matched to a gene: 8. This CDR3 is built from 15 residues. The CDR3 nucleotides are TGTGCCAGAAGCGACCCGGGACAGACGAACTATGGCTACACCCTC. It specifies CARSDPGQTNYGYTL.

The V and J genes are TRBV14 and TRBJ1-1; D is undetermined. This CDR3 has 14 amino acids. The germline V gene encodes CDR1 SGHDN and CDR2 FVKESK. V lost 1 base, J lost 2 bases, and 8 bases lay in between. CDR3 in DNA: TGTGCCAGCAGCCAAGTCGGGATCAACACTGAAGCTTTCTTT. Its translation: CASSQVGINTEAFF.

The sample holds one count of this clone. This same CDR3 is encoded by further DNA sequences in the sample. This chain uses TRBV7-2 with TRBJ1-2, with 10 bases fitting TRBD1. Germline assignment: CDR1 SGHTA and CDR2 FQGNSA. The CDR3 totals 13 residues. The ends lost 4 bases at V and 5 bases at J; junction bases unmatched: 1. This CDR3 reads CASSSGQGYGYTF. CDR3 DNA sequence: TGTGCCAGCAGCTCGGGACAGGGGTATGGCTACACCTTC. Looking up the rest from reference TRBV7-2 and TRBJ1-2 gives the full variable domain: GAGVSQSPSNKVTEKGKDVELRCDPISGHTALYWYRQSLGQGLEFLIYFQGNSAPDKSGLPSDRFSAERTGGSVSTLTIQRTQQEDSAVYLCASSSGQGYGYTFGSGTRLTVV.

The CDR3 is CASSPPTGRPYNEQFF. The CDR3 nucleotides read TGTGCCAGCTCACCACCGACAGGCCGACCCTACAATGAGCAGTTCTTC. The V gene is TRBV18, the J gene TRBJ2-1; perhaps TRBD1 as D (6 bases). Germline assignment: CDR1 KGHSH and CDR2 LQKENI. V lost 0 bases and J lost 2, with 11 bases in between. The CDR3 has 16 residues.

This clone has just one count. The rearrangement uses TRBV14 and TRBJ2-3; D remains ambiguous. The V gene lost 1 base and the J gene lost 4 bases, with 9 bases spanning the gap. This CDR3 comprises 14 residues. The germline gives CDR1 SGHDN, CDR2 FVKESK. In DNA form, the CDR3 reads TGTGCCAGCAGCCAAGGCTTCTCAGCAGATACGCAGTATTTT. The encoded protein is CASSQGFSADTQYF.

The rearrangement links TRBV7-6 to TRBJ2-1, with a tentative D call TRBD1 (5 bases). The CDR3 spans 16 residues. V was cut by 1 base and J by 8 bases, with 18 bases left in between. The V gene's germline CDR1 is SGHVS and CDR2 FNYEAQ. CDR3: CASSLGAGHLLDEQFF. The CDR3 region has the DNA TGTGCCAGCAGCTTAGGGGCAGGGCACTTACTCGATGAGCAGTTCTTC. The variable domain in full, completed from reference TRBV7-6 and TRBJ2-1, reads GAGVSQSPRYKVTKRGQDVALRCDPISGHVSLYWYRQALGQGPEFLTYFNYEAQQDKSGLPNDRFSAERPEGSISTLTIQRTEQRDSAMYRCASSLGAGHLLDEQFFGPGTRLTVL.

This clone occurred once. The V and J genes are TRBV11-2 and TRBJ2-2; the match to TRBD1 covers 10 bases. V lost 4 bases and J lost 5; bases outside the gene matches: 10. There are 17 residues in the CDR3. CDR1 and CDR2 (germline): SGHAT, FQNNGV. CDR3 amino acids: CASSWRTGGAVTGELFF. As DNA, the CDR3 is TGTGCCAGCAGCTGGAGGACAGGGGGTGCAGTGACCGGGGAGCTGTTTTTT.